This T cell receptor beta chain was recovered during a study of cytomegalovirus exposure and HLA in healthy donors (dated by TCRdb to about 2017). With respect to the entire study: An earlier analysis of approximately 600 of the donors reported 276 Gb of sequence data and 117 million unique TCR beta sequences from roughly 180 million T cells. Of the approximately 400 genotyped donors, approximately 83% fell in the genetic ancestry cluster associated with self-reported Caucasian donors. All discovery cohort repertoires had been generated using a single sequencing platform. Rather than using new phenotypic data, the later analysis identified candidate immune exposures from TCR beta sequences and from how often those sequences occurred across donors. Because of strong linkage in the cohort, roughly 5 DR-DQ haplotypes were treated as single units for association and clustering. Class I and class II HLA loci were covered by the typing at four-digit resolution. The study aimed to test whether signatures of past pathogen exposure could be identified by cataloging public T cell receptors. Donor age, sex, ethnicity and CMV serostatus were collected together with the repertoire data. To study patterns of TCR occurrence, a later analysis re-analyzed previously published TCR beta repertoires from just over 650 donors and added high-resolution HLA genotyping. About 310 gigabases of sequencing data and tens of millions of unique TCR sequences were included in an early release covering roughly 700 HLA-typed donors. Using immunosequencing, the study profiled T cell repertoires from 500 to 800 subjects and related those repertoires to cytomegalovirus serostatus. A separate validation cohort of 100 to 150 different subjects was used in addition to the roughly 670-subject first cohort. To predict cytomegalovirus infection status, the study combined high-throughput TCR immunosequencing, statistical association of individual TCRs with disease status, and machine learning. Among 300 to 450 genotyped donors of the cohort, an average of approximately 230,000 unique TCR beta nucleotide sequences were sequenced per donor, around a sixth of them non-productive. Typing coverage differed by locus: A, B, C, DRB1 and DQB1 were typed in roughly 629-630 donors, DQA1 in 500 to 550, DPA1 in roughly 590, and DPB1 in around 440. Genome-wide SNP genotypes for about 60% of the roughly 670 donors were used in a later genetic analysis, which treated that subset as a discovery cohort. An earlier analysis of some 500 of the donors applied high-throughput TCR beta sequencing to assess whether each TCR beta V gene segment acted as functional or pseudogenic. Overall study outcomes, separate from this receptor: An association between a missense DCLRE1C variant and V-gene and J-gene trimming of TCR beta chains was found in a later genetic analysis and replicated in an independent cohort. CMV serostatus was the only immune exposure information available for the cohort. A later analysis found that TCR association rates varied across HLA loci, with DRB1 alleles showing the most associated TCRs and HLA-C alleles the fewest. Because counts were too low, seventeen rarely observed V segments, including chromosome 9 orphons, were left out of the earlier analysis of approximately 500 of the donors. Roughly uniform sequencing depth across donors was assumed in presence/absence analyses, although this assumption may not hold. Broadly in line with IMGT annotations, most TCR beta V segments showed up in productive rearrangements about 87% or about 30% of the time in an earlier analysis of approximately 640 of the donors. Correlated functional status among segregating V segments might reflect linkage disequilibrium, but an unknown experimental factor could not be ruled out. When HLA alleles, especially DR and DQ, strongly co-occurred, attributing TCR associations to individual alleles was difficult. According to a later analysis, parvovirus B19, influenza, CMV and Epstein-Barr virus appeared linked to several top co-occurrence clusters. Some IMGT-functional V segments, including TRBV6-2 and TRBV6-3, could not be distinguished by the 87-base-pair reads and were therefore excluded. A further reported finding was that TCR beta sequences accurately predicted the HLA-A and HLA-B alleles for most subjects in the first cohort. A later analysis found that HLA-associated TCR beta chains were more clonally expanded and had lower generation probabilities than equally common non-associated chains. In this cohort, only TCR beta chains were sequenced, and detectable features were limited by the absence of alpha or paired-chain data. Compared with the roughly 720-donor mean, donors in an Asian-associated ancestry cluster had fewer N-insertions in productive TCRs, according to a later genetic analysis. Because some donors lacked HLA typing at each locus, the association tests relied only on the typed subset. The study listed 150 to 200 TCR beta chains as associated with cytomegalovirus. Most TCR sequences were observed very rarely across donors, whereas some public TCRs were present in many individuals. A group of highly shared sequence variants was considered likely to be a technical artifact of the sequencing pipeline. Specific HLA alleles were associated with 16,951 TCR beta sequences at a false discovery rate of 0.05 in a later analysis. A few of the identified cytomegalovirus-associated TCR beta chains were confirmed in vitro to be specific for cytomegalovirus antigens. The authors suggested that the approach could potentially be extended to other disease states and immunological phenotypes. In a later analysis, most CMV-associated TCR beta chains were found to appear HLA-restricted, with HLA associations seemingly driven largely by CMV exposure. The classifier was reported to diagnose cytomegalovirus status with high specificity and sensitivity in both the original and validation cohorts.

With respect to this clone: Its recognized antigen is unknown. The sample holds no much larger clone one base away, and base qualities are not on file.

Ends trimmed: V by 1 base, J by 6 bases; bases unmatched to a gene: 5. Reading from cysteine to phenylalanine, the CDR3 counts 15 amino acids. Only CDR3 DNA remains: 45 bases, in frame from the first base. CDR1 is given as ENHRY and CDR2 as SYGVKD, both from the germline V gene. The library came from the immunoSEQ multiplex PCR assay. A mixture of 60 forward primers for TCR Vbeta segments and 13 reverse primers for TCR Jbeta segments was used in the multiplex PCR. The CDR3 region of rearranged TCR beta genes was amplified from genomic DNA by a multiplex PCR assay. On the Illumina HiSeq System, the amplified TCR beta libraries were sequenced as 87-base-pair reads. Per the original workflow: A later analysis counted about 76 million unique TCR beta chains across the 670 or so repertoires, and 9 million to 14 million of these chains were shared by at least two donors. To remove PCR and sequencing errors, raw reads were error-corrected and collapsed into unique sequences using a nearest-neighbor algorithm that merged closely related sequences. Alignment of CDR3 sequences to IMGT reference sequences was used to assign V, D and J gene segments. For a sequence to be retained, at least a six-nucleotide match to both a V gene segment and a J gene segment was required. Rearrangements were called productive when the CDR3 lacked stop codons and stayed in frame with V and J; all others were non-productive. CDR3 was defined by IMGT convention, running from the second conserved V-encoded cysteine to the conserved J-encoded phenylalanine. In an earlier analysis of 587 of the donors, sequences lacking an unambiguous match to a single V gene segment were excluded. In an earlier analysis of several hundred of the donors, V segments were called functional above 56.7% productive rearrangements and were called segregating when the between-donor standard deviation exceeded 5%. A statistical classification framework was built to diagnose cytomegalovirus status from the catalog of TCR beta chain sequences. V and J gene assignment, in a later analysis, came from comparing TCR nucleotide sequences with IMGT/GENE-DB human TR gene sequences. Using the TCRdist pipeline, a later analysis assigned CDR3 sequences along with most-parsimonious VDJ recombination scenarios. In a later analysis, each TCR beta chain was defined by its CDR3 amino acid sequence together with its V-gene family, and reads lacking a unique V-gene family were excluded. A later analysis removed 500 to 600 highly shared, low-generation-probability nucleotide sequences to deal with suspected cross-contamination and a sequencing artifact. In a later analysis, a clonal expansion index for each public chain was calculated from normalized within-repertoire ranks of inferred template counts. Generation probabilities in a later analysis came from a VDJ recombination model fitted to out-of-frame rearrangements, and those results were checked against IGoR. A later analysis scored TCR-TCR, TCR-HLA and TCR-CMV co-occurrence with hypergeometric tests, applying a repertoire-size bias correction to TCR pairs. In a later analysis, false discovery rates were estimated by permuting HLA or CMV assignments 20 times. In a later analysis, co-occurring TCRs were grouped using DBSCAN, with TCRdist sequence similarity added in when clustering inside HLA-allele-positive subsets. Repertoires with fewer than 30,000 or more than 120,000 public chains were left out of co-occurrence clustering, as were a few repertoires with anomalous nucleotide sharing. TCRdb's version of the immuneACCESS table is confined to in-frame rearrangements and falls short of the full clone set. An unresolved V gene accounts for under half of the shortfall where checked; the remainder is of unknown origin. V and J calls and clone size are copied from that table; D and trimming were computed from the DNA. This sample holds some 100,000 clones; roughly 82% were observed only once. The top ten clonotypes cover 1.2% of the sample.

The cohort consisted of approximately 690 healthy bone marrow donors. Cohort members were all nominally healthy when sampled, although unrecorded immune exposures were likely present. The donor tested CMV seronegative, placing the donor among the roughly 400 seronegative members of the cohort. A peripheral blood sample was provided by each donor, and peripheral blood mononuclear cells were used for TCR beta sequencing. Genomic DNA was extracted from the blood cell samples with the Qiagen DNeasy Blood Extraction Kit. The sequenced material came from PBMCs. The V gene is TRBV10-3 and the J gene is TRBJ2-7; 11 bases in the middle match TRBD2. This clonotype originated in a woman aged 18-30 years in good health and CMV-seronegative. The CDR3 corresponds to CAISELAGGAVEQYF. The DNA sequence reads TGTGCCATCAGTGAGTTAGCGGGGGGGGCAGTCGAGCAGTACTTC.